These 6 T cell receptor beta chains were all obtained from the same sample, sequenced in a study of cytotoxic CD8 clonotypes in ibrutinib-treated CLL. TCRdb's copy holds only in-frame clones and misses some; the assay was immunoSEQ multiplex PCR. This sample has about 300,000 clones, with around 77% found just once. This sample comprised PBMCs, obtained at disease progression, from a patient treated with ibrutinib. These receptors were taken from a human donor with chronic lymphocytic leukemia.

The J gene is TRBJ1-5, the V gene TRBV2; unclear D gene. The CDR3 has 14 residues. Germline CDR1 reads SNHLY; CDR2 reads FYNNEI. The V end lost 0 bases, the J end lost 6 bases, and 9 bases lay between the germline ends. The DNA of the CDR3 is TGTGCCAGCAGTGAAGCCATCAGAGCTCAGCCCCAGCATTTT. Its protein product is CASSEAIRAQPQHF.

The J gene is TRBJ1-2, the V gene TRBV29-1; D perhaps matches TRBD1 (5 bases). Germline-derived CDR1 and CDR2 are SQVTM and ANQGSEA. Trimming shortened V by 7 bases and J by 4 bases, and 19 bases separated the two germline ends. This CDR3 has 14 residues. The CDR3: CSGYGASLAYGYTF. The CDR3 coding sequence is TGCAGCGGATACGGGGCCTCCCTCGCCTATGGCTACACCTTC.

V is TRBV5-1 and J is TRBJ2-3, with 7 bases aligning to TRBD2. Germline CDR1 SGHRS, CDR2 YFSETQ. The CDR3 consists of 15 residues. The junction had 7 bases not matched to a gene; V was cut back by 0 bases and J by 6 bases. CDR3 protein: CASSLEGGGGDTQYF. The CDR3 DNA reads TGCGCCAGCAGCTTGGAAGGCGGGGGAGGGGATACGCAGTATTTT.

V is TRBV7-2 and J is TRBJ1-5; D is possibly TRBD1 (6 bases). The CDR3 is 14 residues long. Trimming removed 3 bases from V and 2 bases from J, with 8 bases in between. The germline CDR1 and CDR2 sequences are SGHTA and FQGNSA. The CDR3 region has the DNA TGTGCCAGCAGCTTGGAGGGGGGCAATCAGCCCCAGCATTTT. It yields the protein CASSLEGGNQPQHF.

The rearrangement joins TRBV27 to TRBJ2-3, with TRBD1 matching over 7 bases. Germline V CDR1 and CDR2: MNHEY, SMNVEV (reference sequence). There are 12 residues in the CDR3. Unmatched junction bases numbered 3, after V lost 7 bases and J lost 5 bases. The CDR3 DNA reads as TGTGCCAGCAAGAGGGGGCAAGATACGCAGTATTTT. Translated: CASKRGQDTQYF.

CDR3 sequence: CASSWYGGGDTEAFF. The CDR3 coding sequence is TGTGCCAGCAGCTGGTACGGGGGCGGCGACACTGAAGCTTTCTTT. The V gene is TRBV7-9, the J gene TRBJ1-1; tentatively, D is TRBD1 (6 bases). CDR1 and CDR2 (germline): SEHNR, FQNEAQ (reference sequence). CDR3 length equals 15 residues. V lost 4 bases and J lost 3, with 15 bases in between.